This T cell receptor beta chain was observed in a study of patients and donors after allogeneic stem cell transplantation. MiXCR was run by TCRdb on the RT-PCR reads, yielding one entry per CDR3 protein. The sample contains about 960,000 distinct CDR3 sequences, more than 15% of which appear only once. This CDR3 is 20 amino acids long. The V gene end was trimmed by 2 bases and the J gene end by 0 bases; junction bases not matched to a gene: 13. The germline gives CDR1 MNHEY, CDR2 SMNVEV (reference sequence). This clonotype was sampled from a human donor who was either an allogeneic HSCT recipient or a stem cell or donor lymphocyte infusion donor (not recorded which). It is not recorded whose cells these are; they may come from a transplant donor. The sequenced material came from blood, either unsorted or a sorted T cell fraction (not recorded which). The rearrangement links TRBV27 to TRBJ2-1, with 10 bases fitting TRBD2. The CDR3 bases are TGTGCCAGCAGTTTACGGGGTCTAGCGGGGGCGACCTACTCCTACAATGAGCAGTTCTTC. Protein sequence: CASSLRGLAGATYSYNEQFF.